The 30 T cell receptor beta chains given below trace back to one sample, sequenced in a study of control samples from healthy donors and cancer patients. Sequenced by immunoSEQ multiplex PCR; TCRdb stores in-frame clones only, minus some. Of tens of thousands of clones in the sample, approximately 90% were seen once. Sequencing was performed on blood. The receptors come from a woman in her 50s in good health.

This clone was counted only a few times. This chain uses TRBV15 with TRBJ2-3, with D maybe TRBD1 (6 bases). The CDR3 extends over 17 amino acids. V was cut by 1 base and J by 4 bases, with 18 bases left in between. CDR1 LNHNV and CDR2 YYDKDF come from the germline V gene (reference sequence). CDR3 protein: CATSRVIGTNPSDTQYF. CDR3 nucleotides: TGTGCCACCAGCAGAGTGATCGGGACAAATCCTTCAGATACGCAGTATTTT.

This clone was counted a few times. DNA for the CDR3: TGTGCCACCTCCTCGACCATTCAGCCCCAGCATTTT. As protein: CATSSTIQPQHF. The chain combines TRBV19 with TRBJ1-5; D remains unclear. V lost 10 bases and J lost 6, with 13 bases in between. Germline lookup yields CDR1 LNHDA and CDR2 SQIVND (reference sequence). The CDR3 covers 12 residues. The variable domain in full, completed from reference TRBV19 and TRBJ1-5, reads DGGITQSPKYLFRKEGQNVTLSCEQNLNHDAMYWYRQDPGQGLRLIYYSQIVNDFQKGDIAEGYSVSREKKESFPLTVTSAQKNPTAFYLCATSSTIQPQHFGDGTRLSIL.

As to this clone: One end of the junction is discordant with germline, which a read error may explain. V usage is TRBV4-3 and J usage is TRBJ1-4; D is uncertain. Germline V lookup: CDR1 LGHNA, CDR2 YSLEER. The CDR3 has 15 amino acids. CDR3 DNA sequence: TGCGCCAGCAGCCAAGGGTACGGGCTGGTCGAAATACTGTTTTTT. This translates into CASSQGYGLVEILFF.

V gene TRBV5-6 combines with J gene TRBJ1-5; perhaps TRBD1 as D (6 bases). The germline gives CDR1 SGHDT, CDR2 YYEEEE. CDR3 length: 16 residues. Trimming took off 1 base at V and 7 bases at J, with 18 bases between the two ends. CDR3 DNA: TGTGCCAGCAGCTTGCGCCGGGGGGCTCTCGAGCAGCCCCAGCATTTT. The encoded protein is CASSLRRGALEQPQHF.

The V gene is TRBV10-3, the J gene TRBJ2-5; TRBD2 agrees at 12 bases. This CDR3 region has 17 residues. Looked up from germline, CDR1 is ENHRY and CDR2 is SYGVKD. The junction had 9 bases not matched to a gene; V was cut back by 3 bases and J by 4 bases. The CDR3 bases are TGTGCCATCAGTGACCCCCCGACTAGCGGGGGACGAGAGACCCAGTACTTC. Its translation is CAISDPPTSGGRETQYF.

The CDR3 loop is CASSGDRRLAGNEQFF. The CDR3 coding sequence is TGTGCCAGCAGTGGGGACCGGCGGCTAGCGGGCAATGAGCAGTTCTTC. The chain is built from TRBV2 and TRBJ2-1; the match to TRBD2 covers 8 bases. Trimming at V came to 4 bases and at J to 6 bases, leaving 11 bases not matched to a gene. This CDR3 comprises 16 residues. Germline CDR1 and CDR2: SNHLY and FYNNEI.

The DNA of the CDR3 is TGTGCCAGCACCAGGGCAGATTTTTACGAGCAGTACTTC. Protein product: CASTRADFYEQYF. This rearrangement joins TRBV6-5 to TRBJ2-7, with D maybe TRBD1 (5 bases). Germline V gene lookup returns CDR1 MNHEY and CDR2 SVGAGI. V lost 7 bases, J lost 4 bases, and 14 bases lay in between. CDR3 length: 13 amino acids.

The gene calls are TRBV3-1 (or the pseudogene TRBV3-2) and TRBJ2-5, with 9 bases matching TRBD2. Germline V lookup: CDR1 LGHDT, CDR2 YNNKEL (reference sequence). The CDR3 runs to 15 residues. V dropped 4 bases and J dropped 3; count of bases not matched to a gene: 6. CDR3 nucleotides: TGTGCCAGCAGCCCCCGCGGGGGGGTAAAAGAGACCCAGTACTTC. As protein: CASSPRGGVKETQYF.

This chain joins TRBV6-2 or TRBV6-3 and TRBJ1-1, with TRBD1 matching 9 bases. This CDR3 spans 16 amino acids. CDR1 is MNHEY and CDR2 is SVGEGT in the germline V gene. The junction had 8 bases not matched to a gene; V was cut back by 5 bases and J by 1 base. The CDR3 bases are TGTGCCAGCAGTCTGACTCCGGGACAGGGGAACACTGAAGCTTTCTTT. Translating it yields CASSLTPGQGNTEAFF.

The CDR3 DNA follows: TGTGCCAGCAGCGTAGTTGGACAGGGTTACAATGAGCAGTTCTTC. Its protein product is CASSVVGQGYNEQFF. The rearrangement links TRBV9 to TRBJ2-1; 8 bases line up with TRBD1. CDR1 SGDLS and CDR2 YYNGEE come from the germline V gene. CDR3 length: 15 amino acids. V shed 0 bases and J 4 bases; nucleotides not matched to a gene: 3.

In DNA form, the CDR3 reads TGTGCCAGCAGTCTGGGGACGCTGAACACTGAAGCTTTCTTT. This encodes CASSLGTLNTEAFF. The chain links TRBV28 to TRBJ1-1; tentative D call: TRBD1 (5 bases). CDR3 length equals 14 residues. The germline CDR1 and CDR2 sequences are MDHEN and SYDVKM. Trimming took 5 bases from V and 0 from J, leaving 10 bases between them.

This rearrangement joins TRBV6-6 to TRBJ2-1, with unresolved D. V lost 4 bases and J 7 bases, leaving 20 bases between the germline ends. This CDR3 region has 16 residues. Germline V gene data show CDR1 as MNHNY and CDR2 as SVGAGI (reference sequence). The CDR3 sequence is CASSSGPGSAANEQFF. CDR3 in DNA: TGTGCCAGCAGTTCTGGACCTGGGTCGGCAGCGAATGAGCAGTTCTTC.

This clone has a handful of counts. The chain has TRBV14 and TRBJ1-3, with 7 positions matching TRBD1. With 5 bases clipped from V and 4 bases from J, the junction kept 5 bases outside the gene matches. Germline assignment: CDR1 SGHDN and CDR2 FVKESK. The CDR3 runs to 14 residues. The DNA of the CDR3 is TGTGCCAGCAGCTCACAGGGGTACGGAAACACCATATATTTT. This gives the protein CASSSQGYGNTIYF.

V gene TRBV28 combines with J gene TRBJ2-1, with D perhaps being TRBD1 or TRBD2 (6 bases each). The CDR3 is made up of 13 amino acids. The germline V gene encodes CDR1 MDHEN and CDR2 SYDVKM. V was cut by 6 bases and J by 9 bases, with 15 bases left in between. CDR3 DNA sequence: TGTGCCAGCAGCTCGAGGGGGGTGGGTGAGCAGTTCTTC. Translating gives CASSSRGVGEQFF.

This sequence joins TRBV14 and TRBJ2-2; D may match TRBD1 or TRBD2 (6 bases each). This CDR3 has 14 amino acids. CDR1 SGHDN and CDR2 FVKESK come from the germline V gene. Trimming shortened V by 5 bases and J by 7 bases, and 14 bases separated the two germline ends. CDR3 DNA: TGTGCCAGCAGCACAAGGGGGGCTCTCGGGGAGCTGTTTTTT. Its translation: CASSTRGALGELFF.

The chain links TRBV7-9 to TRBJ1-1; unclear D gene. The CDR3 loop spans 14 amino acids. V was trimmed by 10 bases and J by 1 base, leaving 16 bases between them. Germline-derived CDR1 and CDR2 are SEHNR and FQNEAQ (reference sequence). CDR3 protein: CANSLGQANTEAFF. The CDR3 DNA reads TGTGCCAACAGTCTCGGGCAGGCGAACACTGAAGCTTTCTTT.

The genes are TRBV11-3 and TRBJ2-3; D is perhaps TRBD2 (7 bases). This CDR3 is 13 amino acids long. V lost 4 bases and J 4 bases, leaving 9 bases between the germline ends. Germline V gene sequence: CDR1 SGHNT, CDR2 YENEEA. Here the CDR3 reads CASSWGGSDTQYF. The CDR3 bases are TGTGCCAGCAGCTGGGGGGGCTCAGATACGCAGTATTTT. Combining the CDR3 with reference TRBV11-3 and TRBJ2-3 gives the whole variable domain EAGVVQSPRYKIIEKKQPVAFWCNPISGHNTLYWYLQNLGQGPELLIRYENEEAVDDSQLPKDRFSAERLKGVDSTLKIQPAELGDSAVYLCASSWGGSDTQYFGPGTRLTVL.

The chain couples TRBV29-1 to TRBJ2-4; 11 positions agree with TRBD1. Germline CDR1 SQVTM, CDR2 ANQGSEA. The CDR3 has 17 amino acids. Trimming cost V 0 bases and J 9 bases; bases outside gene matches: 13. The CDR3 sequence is CSVEDISPDRGLLIQYF. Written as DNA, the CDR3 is TGCAGCGTTGAAGATATATCGCCGGACAGGGGGCTTCTCATTCAGTACTTC.

CDR3 sequence reads: CASRRQGAQETQYF. The DNA for the CDR3 is TGCGCCAGCAGGAGACAGGGGGCTCAAGAGACCCAGTACTTC. The chain couples TRBV5-1 to TRBJ2-5, with 10 bases fitting TRBD1. Unmatched junction bases numbered 3, after V lost 5 bases and J lost 2 bases. Per germline, CDR1 SGHRS and CDR2 YFSETQ. The CDR3 totals 14 residues.

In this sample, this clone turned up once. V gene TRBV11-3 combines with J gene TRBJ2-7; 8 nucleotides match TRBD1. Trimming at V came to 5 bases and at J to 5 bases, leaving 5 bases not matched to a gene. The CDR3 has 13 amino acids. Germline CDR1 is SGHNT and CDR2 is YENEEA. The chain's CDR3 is CASSRQGTDEQYF. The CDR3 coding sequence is TGTGCCAGCAGCAGACAGGGGACAGACGAGCAGTACTTC. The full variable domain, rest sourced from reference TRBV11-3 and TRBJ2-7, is EAGVVQSPRYKIIEKKQPVAFWCNPISGHNTLYWYLQNLGQGPELLIRYENEEAVDDSQLPKDRFSAERLKGVDSTLKIQPAELGDSAVYLCASSRQGTDEQYFGPGTRLTVT.

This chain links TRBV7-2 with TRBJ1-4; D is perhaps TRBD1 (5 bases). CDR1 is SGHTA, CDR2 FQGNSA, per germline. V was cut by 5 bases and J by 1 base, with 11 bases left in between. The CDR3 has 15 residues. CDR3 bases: TGTGCCAGCAGCCCCGGGGGGGAAACTAATGAAAAACTGTTTTTT. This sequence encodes CASSPGGETNEKLFF.

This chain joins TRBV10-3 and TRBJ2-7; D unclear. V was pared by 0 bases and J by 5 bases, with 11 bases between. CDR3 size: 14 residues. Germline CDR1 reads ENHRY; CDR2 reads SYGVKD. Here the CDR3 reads CAISESQSLNEQYF. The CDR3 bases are TGTGCCATCAGTGAGTCCCAGTCCCTCAACGAGCAGTACTTC.

CDR3 nucleotides: TGTGCCACCATGACCGGGACAGTCCCCTCCTCTGGGGCCAACGTCCTGACTTTC. Translating it yields CATMTGTVPSSGANVLTF. The genes are TRBV5-5 and TRBJ2-6; TRBD1 agrees at 7 bases. The germline gives CDR1 SGHKS, CDR2 YYEKEE (reference sequence). V trimming: 9 bases; J trimming: 0 bases; junction bases outside the gene matches: 15. The length of the CDR3 is 18 residues.

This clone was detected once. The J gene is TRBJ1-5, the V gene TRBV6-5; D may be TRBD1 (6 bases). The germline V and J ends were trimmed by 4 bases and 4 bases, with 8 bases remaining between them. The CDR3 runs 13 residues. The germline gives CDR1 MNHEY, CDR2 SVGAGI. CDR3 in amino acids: CASSFDRNQPQHF. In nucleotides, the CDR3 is TGTGCCAGCAGTTTTGACAGGAATCAGCCCCAGCATTTT.

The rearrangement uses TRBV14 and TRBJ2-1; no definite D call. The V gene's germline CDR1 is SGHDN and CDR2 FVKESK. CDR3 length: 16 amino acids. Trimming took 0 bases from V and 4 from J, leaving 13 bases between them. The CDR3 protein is CASSQEVTPPYNEQFF. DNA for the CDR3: TGTGCCAGCAGCCAAGAAGTGACTCCCCCTTACAATGAGCAGTTCTTC. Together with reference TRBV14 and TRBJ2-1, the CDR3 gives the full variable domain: EAGVTQFPSHSVIEKGQTVTLRCDPISGHDNLYWYRRVMGKEIKFLLHFVKESKQDESGMPNNRFLAERTGGTYSTLKVQPAELEDSGVYFCASSQEVTPPYNEQFFGPGTRLTVL.

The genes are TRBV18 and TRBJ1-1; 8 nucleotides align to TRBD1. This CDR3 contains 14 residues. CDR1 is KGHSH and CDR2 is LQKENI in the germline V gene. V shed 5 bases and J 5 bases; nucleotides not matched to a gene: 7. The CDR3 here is CASSAGQGGTEAFF. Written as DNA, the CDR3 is TGTGCCAGCTCAGCTGGACAGGGAGGAACTGAAGCTTTCTTT.

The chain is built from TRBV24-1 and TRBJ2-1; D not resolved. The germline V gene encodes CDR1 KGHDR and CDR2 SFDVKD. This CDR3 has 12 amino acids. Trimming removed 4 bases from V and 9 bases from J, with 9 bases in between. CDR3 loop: CATSEPSSEQFF. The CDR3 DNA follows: TGTGCCACCAGTGAGCCCTCGAGTGAGCAGTTCTTC.

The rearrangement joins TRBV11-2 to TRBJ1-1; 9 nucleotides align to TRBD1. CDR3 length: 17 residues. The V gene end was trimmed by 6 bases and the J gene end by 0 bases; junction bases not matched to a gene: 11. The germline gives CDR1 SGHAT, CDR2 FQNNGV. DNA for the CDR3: TGTGCCAGCAGACCCCAGGGGACAGGGTTTATGAACACTGAAGCTTTCTTT. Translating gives CASRPQGTGFMNTEAFF.

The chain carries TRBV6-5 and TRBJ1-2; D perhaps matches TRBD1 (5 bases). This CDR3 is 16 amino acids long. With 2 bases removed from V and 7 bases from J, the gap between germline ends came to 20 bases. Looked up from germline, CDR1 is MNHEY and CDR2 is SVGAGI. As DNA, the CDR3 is TGTGCCAGCAGTTACCGCATCCCAAGGGGCTACGGTGGCTACACCTTC. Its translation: CASSYRIPRGYGGYTF.

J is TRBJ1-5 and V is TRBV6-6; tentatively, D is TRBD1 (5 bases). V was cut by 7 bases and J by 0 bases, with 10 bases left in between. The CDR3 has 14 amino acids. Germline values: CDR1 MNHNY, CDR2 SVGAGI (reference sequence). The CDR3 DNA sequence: TGTGCCAGCACAAGACAGAATAGCAATCAGCCCCAGCATTTT. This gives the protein CASTRQNSNQPQHF.